This T cell receptor beta chain originates from a study of regulatory T cells in long-lasting Graves disease. Study summary: Prior antithyroid drug treatment in newly diagnosed Graves' patients lasted under 3 months.

This clonotype occurred many times. Its specificity is unknown. Stated time point: newly diagnosed GD, antithyroid drugs for less than 3 months. TCR sequences were obtained from RNA taken from PBMCs. In building TCR beta libraries, iRepertoire HTBI primers were used together with Arm-PCR of CDR3 regions. TCRdb called the multiplex PCR reads again in MiXCR, with one record for every CDR3 protein. Of roughly 430,000 distinct CDR3 sequences listed, approximately 16% are singletons. Study-level results: For persistent Graves' patients, TCR diversity was lower than for newly diagnosed ones. The study found TRBV28, TRBJ1-2 and TRBJ2-5 favored in persistent disease.

CDR3 length: 15 residues. Germline CDR1 SGHRS, CDR2 YFSETQ. V was trimmed by 0 bases and J by 4 bases, leaving 11 bases between them. These same records also appear under a second study, on T cells in Graves' hyperthyroidism and ophthalmopathy. That investigation notes: Clinical symptoms, serum thyroxine and TRAb, thyroid ultrasound and orbital computed tomography were used for the diagnoses.

Here the sequenced sample was peripheral blood mononuclear cells (PBMCs), taken at new diagnosis, from a patient treated with antithyroid drugs. The source is a woman aged 25 to 39 with Graves disease. V and J are TRBV5-1 and TRBJ2-1; no firm D call. As DNA, the CDR3 is TGCGCCAGCAGCTTGGATTGGGGAAATTACAATGAGCAGTTCTTC. Protein: CASSLDWGNYNEQFF.